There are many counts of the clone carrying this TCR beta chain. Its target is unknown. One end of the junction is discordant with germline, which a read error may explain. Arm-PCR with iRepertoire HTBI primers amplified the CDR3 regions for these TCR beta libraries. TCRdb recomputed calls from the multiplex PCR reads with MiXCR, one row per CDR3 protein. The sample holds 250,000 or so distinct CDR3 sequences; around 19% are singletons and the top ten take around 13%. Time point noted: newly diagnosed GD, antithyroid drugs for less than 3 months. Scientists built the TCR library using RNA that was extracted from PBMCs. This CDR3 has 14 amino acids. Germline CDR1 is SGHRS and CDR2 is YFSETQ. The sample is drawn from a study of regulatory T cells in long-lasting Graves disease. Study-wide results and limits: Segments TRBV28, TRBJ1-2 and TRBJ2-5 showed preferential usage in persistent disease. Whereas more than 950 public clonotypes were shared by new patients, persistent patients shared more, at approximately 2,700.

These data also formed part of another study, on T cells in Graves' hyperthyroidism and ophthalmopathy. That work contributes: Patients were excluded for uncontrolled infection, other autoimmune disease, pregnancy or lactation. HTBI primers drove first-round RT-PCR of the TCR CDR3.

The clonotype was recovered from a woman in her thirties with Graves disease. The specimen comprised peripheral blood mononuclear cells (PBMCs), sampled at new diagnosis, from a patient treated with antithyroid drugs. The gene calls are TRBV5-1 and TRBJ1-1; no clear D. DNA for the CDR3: TGTGCCAGCAGCTTAGGCAGCGGGAACACTGAAGCTTTCTTT. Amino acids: CASSLGSGNTEAFF. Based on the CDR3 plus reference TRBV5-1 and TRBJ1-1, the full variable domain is KAGVTQTPRYLIKTRGQQVTLSCSPISGHRSVSWYQQTPGQGLQFLFEYFSETQRNKGNFPGRFSGRQFSNSRSEMNVSTLELGDSALYLCASSLGSGNTEAFFGQGTRLTVV.